This T cell receptor beta chain was retrieved from a study of T cell responses to AZD1222 COVID-19 vaccine. Study context: Combined were second doses at about 4 or about 12 weeks.

Profiled with immunoSEQ multiplex PCR; TCRdb holds only in-frame clones, not every one. The top ten hold 3% to 4% of the sample, which has roughly 55,000 clones, about 90% seen once. This clone has a single count. The CDR3 covers 13 residues. Trimming took 6 bases from V and 4 from J; bases not matched to a gene: 5. The germline CDR1 and CDR2 sequences are LGHDT and YNNKEL (reference sequence). The material sequenced was peripheral blood, taken on day 0 of AZD1222 vaccination. The sequence was obtained from an adult in good health. The chain couples TRBV3-1 (or the pseudogene TRBV3-2) to TRBJ2-5, with 7 bases aligning to TRBD1. The CDR3: CASSRQGSETQYF. The CDR3 region has the DNA TGTGCCAGCAGTCGACAGGGCTCAGAGACCCAGTACTTC.